This TCR beta chain was identified during a study of cytotoxic CD8 clonotypes in ibrutinib-treated CLL. Overall study context: Responses: 24 partial, 2 complete; after median roughly 5.5 years, around 14 stayed remitted, approximately twelve progressed. On average, each sample had approximately 260,000 productive templates and more than 75,000 productive rearrangements. Study-wide results and caveats: Public clonotypes, rarely seen, contracted or held steady on treatment.

V was cut by 1 base and J by 4 bases, with 2 bases left in between. Germline V CDR1 and CDR2: LNHNV, YYDKDF (reference sequence). This CDR3 spans 12 amino acids. Investigators sought sequencing depths of between 1 in 200,000 and 1 in 1 million T cells. Clones were sequenced by immunoSEQ multiplex PCR, and TCRdb holds only the in-frame ones, with some missing. Seen here are approximately 91,000 clones, roughly 83% observed once, and the top ten hold about 4.8%. Remarks on this clone: What it binds is not known. The same CDR3 can be traced to other DNA sequences in this sample.

This receptor was taken from a human donor with chronic lymphocytic leukemia. V is TRBV15 and J is TRBJ1-5; D is undetermined. Specimen: PBMCs, collected after 12 months of ibrutinib treatment. CDR3 coding DNA: TGTGCCACCAGCAGAGTGAATCAGCCCCAGCATTTT. It is translated as CATSRVNQPQHF. The full variable domain, with the rest looked up from reference TRBV15 and TRBJ1-5, is DAMVIQNPRYQVTQFGKPVTLSCSQTLNHNVMYWYQQKSSQAPKLLFHYYDKDFNNEADTPDNFQSRRPNTSFCFLDIRSPGLGDTAMYLCATSRVNQPQHFGDGTRLSIL.